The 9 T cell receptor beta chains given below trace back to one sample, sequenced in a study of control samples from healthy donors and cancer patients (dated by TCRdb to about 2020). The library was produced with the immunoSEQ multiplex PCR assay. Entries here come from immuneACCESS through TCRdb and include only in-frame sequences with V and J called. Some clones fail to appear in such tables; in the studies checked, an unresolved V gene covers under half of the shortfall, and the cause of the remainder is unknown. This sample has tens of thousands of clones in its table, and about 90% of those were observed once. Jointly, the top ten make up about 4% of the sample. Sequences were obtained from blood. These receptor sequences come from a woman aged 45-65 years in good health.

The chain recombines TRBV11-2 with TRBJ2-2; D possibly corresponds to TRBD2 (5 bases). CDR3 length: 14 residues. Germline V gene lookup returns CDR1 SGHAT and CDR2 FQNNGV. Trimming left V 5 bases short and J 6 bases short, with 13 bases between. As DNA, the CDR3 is TGTGCCAGCAGCCCATCGGCGGAGGCCGGGGAGCTGTTTTTT. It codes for CASSPSAEAGELFF. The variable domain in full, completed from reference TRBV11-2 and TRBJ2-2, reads EAGVAQSPRYKIIEKRQSVAFWCNPISGHATLYWYQQILGQGPKLLIQFQNNGVVDDSQLPKDRFSAERLKGVDSTLKIQPAKLEDSAVYLCASSPSAEAGELFFGEGSRLTVL.

CDR3 in DNA: TGCAGCGTCCTCCAGACACTCTCTGGAAACACCATATATTTT. This sequence encodes CSVLQTLSGNTIYF. The chain is built from TRBV29-1 and TRBJ1-3, with D unresolved. V dropped 6 bases and J dropped 0 bases, with 12 bases sitting between them. This CDR3 is built from 14 residues. Germline CDR1 is SQVTM and CDR2 is ANQGSEA.

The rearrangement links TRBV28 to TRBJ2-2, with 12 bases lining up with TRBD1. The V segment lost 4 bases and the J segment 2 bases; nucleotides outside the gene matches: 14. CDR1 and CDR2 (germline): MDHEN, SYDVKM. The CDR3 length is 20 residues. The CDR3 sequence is CASSSRVRDRGRKNTGELFF. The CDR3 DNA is TGTGCCAGCAGTTCCCGGGTCCGGGACAGGGGGCGGAAAAACACCGGGGAGCTGTTTTTT.

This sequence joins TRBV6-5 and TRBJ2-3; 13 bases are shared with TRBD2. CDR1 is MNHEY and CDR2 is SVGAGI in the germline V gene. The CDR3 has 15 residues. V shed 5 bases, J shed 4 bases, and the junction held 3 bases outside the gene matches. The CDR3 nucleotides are TGTGCCAGCAGTATGACTAGCGGGAGGCCAGATACGCAGTATTTT. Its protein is CASSMTSGRPDTQYF.

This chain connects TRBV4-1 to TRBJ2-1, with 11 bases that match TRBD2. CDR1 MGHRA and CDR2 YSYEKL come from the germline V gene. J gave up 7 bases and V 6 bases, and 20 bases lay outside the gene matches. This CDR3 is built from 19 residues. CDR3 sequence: CASSPSGRPKLIVINEQFF. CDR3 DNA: TGCGCCAGCAGTCCTAGCGGGAGGCCGAAGCTTATCGTTATTAATGAGCAGTTCTTC.

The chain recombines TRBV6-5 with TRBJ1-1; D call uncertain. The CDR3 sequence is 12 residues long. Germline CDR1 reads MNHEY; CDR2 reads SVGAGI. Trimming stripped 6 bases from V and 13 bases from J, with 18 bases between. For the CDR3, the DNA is TGTGCCAGCAGAGATATGGGGATTTCGGGTTTCTTT. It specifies CASRDMGISGFF.

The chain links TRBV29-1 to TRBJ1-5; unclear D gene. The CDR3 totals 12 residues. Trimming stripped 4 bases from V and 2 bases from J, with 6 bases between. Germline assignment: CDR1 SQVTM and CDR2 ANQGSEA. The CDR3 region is CSVGSGNQPQHF. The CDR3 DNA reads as TGCAGCGTTGGATCGGGCAATCAGCCCCAGCATTTT.

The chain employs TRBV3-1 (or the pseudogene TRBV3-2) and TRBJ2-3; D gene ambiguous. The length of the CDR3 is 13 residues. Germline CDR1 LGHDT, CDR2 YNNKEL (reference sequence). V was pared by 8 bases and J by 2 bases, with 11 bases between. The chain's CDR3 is CASGRPPTDTQYF. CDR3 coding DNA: TGTGCCAGCGGGCGGCCCCCCACAGATACGCAGTATTTT.

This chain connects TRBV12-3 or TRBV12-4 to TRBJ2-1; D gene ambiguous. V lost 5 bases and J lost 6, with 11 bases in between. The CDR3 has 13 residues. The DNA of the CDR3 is TGTGCCAGCAGTATTATGATAGGCAATGAGCAGTTCTTC. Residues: CASSIMIGNEQFF.